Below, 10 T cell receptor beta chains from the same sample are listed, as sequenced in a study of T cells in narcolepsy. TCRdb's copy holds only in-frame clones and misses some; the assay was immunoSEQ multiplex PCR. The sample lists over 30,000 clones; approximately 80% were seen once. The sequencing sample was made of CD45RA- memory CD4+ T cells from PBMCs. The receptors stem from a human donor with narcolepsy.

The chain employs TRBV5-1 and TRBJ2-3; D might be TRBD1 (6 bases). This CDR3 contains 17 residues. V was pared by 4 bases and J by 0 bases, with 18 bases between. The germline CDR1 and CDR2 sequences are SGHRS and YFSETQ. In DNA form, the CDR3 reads TGCGCCAGCAGCCTATCTTCGACAGGTTCGAGCACAGATACGCAGTATTTT. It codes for CASSLSSTGSSTDTQYF.

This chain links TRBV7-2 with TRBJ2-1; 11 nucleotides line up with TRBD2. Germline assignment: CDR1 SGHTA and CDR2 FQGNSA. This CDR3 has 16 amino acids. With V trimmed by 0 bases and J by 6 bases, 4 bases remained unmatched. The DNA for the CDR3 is TGTGCCAGCAGCTTAGCTAGCGGGGGGGCTTTCAATGAGCAGTTCTTC. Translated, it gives CASSLASGGAFNEQFF.

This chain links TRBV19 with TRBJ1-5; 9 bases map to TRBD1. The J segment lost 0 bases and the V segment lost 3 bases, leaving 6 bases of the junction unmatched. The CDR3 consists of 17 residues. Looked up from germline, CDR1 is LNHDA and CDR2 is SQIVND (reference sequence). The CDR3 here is CASSITGGSYSNQPQHF. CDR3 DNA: TGTGCCAGTAGTATCACAGGGGGCTCCTATAGCAATCAGCCCCAGCATTTT.

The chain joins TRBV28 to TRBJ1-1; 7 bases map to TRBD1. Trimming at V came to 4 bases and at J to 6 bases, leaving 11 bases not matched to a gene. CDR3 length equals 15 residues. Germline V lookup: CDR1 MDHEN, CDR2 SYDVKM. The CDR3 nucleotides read TGTGCCAGCAGTTCAGGGGGTACGGTCGCCTCTGAAGCTTTCTTT. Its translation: CASSSGGTVASEAFF. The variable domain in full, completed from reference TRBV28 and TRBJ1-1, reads DVKVTQSSRYLVKRTGEKVFLECVQDMDHENMFWYRQDPGLGLRLIYFSYDVKMKEKGDIPEGYSVSREKKERFSLILESASTNQTSMYLCASSSGGTVASEAFFGQGTRLTVV.

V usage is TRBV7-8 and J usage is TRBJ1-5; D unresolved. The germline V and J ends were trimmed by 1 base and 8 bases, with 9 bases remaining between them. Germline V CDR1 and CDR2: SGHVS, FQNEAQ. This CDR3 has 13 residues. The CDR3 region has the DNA TGTGCCAGCAGCTTAGGAGGGAAGGAGCCCCAGCATTTT. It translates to CASSLGGKEPQHF. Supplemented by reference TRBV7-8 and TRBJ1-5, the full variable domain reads GAGVSQSPRYKVAKRGQDVALRCDPISGHVSLFWYQQALGQGPEFLTYFQNEAQLDKSGLPSDRFFAERPEGSVSTLKIQRTQQEDSAVYLCASSLGGKEPQHFGDGTRLSIL.

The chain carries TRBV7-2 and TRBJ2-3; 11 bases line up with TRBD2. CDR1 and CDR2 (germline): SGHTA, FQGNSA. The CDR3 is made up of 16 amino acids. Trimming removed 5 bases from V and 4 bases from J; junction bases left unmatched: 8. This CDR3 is CASSTGLAGLSDTQYF. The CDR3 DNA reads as TGTGCCAGCAGCACAGGACTAGCGGGCCTCTCAGATACGCAGTATTTT.

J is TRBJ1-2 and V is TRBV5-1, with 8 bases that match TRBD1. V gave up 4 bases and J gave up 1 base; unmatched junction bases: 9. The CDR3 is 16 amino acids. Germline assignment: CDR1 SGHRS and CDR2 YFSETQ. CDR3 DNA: TGCGCCAGCAGCGATAGGACAGGGACAGTTAACTATGGCTACACCTTC. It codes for CASSDRTGTVNYGYTF.

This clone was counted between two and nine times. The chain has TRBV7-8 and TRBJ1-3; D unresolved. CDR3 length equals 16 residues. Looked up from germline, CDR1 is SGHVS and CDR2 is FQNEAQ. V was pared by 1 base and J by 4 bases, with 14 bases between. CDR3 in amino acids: CASSLVARPEGNTIYF. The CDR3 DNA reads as TGTGCCAGCAGCTTAGTGGCCCGACCTGAGGGAAACACCATATATTTT.

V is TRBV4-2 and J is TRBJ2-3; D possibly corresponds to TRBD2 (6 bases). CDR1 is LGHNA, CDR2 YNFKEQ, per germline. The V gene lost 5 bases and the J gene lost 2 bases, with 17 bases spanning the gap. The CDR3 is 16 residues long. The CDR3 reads CASSTHSGPNTDTQYF. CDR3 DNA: TGTGCCAGCAGCACGCACAGCGGGCCAAACACAGATACGCAGTATTTT.

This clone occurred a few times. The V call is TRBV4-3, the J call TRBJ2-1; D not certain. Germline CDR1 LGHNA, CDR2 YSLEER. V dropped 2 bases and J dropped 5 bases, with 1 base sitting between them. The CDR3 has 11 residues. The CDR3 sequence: CASSQHNEQFF. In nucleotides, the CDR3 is TGCGCCAGCAGCCAACACAATGAGCAGTTCTTC.